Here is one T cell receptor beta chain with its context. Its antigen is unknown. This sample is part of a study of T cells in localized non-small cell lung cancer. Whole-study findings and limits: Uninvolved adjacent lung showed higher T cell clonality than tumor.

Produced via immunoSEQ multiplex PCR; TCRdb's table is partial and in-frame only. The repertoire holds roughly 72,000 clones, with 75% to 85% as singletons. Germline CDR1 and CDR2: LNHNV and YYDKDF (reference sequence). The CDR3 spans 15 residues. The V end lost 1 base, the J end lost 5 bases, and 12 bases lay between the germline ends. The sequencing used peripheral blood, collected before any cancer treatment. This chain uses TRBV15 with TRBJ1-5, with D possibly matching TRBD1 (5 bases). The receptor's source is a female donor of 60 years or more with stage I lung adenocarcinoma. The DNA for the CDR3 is TGTGCCACCAGCAGAGCGGGGGATAGTGATCAGCCCCAGCATTTT. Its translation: CATSRAGDSDQPQHF.